The T cell receptor (beta chain) described here comes from a study of shared clonotypes between healthy human individuals. Donors were healthy HIV-negative adults without recent acute infections or vaccinations. The genomic DNA of each subset was split evenly across several immunoSEQ plates. Sequenced by immunoSEQ multiplex PCR; TCRdb stores in-frame clones only, minus some. The sample includes roughly 500,000 clones, 90% to 96% of them seen just once. Germline trimming cut 6 bases from V and 3 bases from J; bases unmatched to any gene: 5. CDR1 and CDR2 from the germline V gene are MNHNY and SVGAGI (reference sequence). The CDR3 totals 14 residues.

The receptor comes from a woman in her twenties or thirties in good health. Material: naive CD4+ T cells sorted from blood. As to subset: CD45RA+ positively selected. The chain is built from TRBV6-6 and TRBJ2-7; 10 nucleotides match TRBD2. In nucleotides, the CDR3 is TGTGCCAGCAGAACTAGCGGGGCACTCTACGAGCAGTACTTC. This sequence encodes CASRTSGALYEQYF.